The T cell receptor beta chain under discussion was sequenced for a study of T-cell memory formation after mild COVID-19. Study overall: For the most part, TCR clusters were specific to one donor.

TCRdb redid the calling of the 5' RACE reads with MiXCR, one entry per CDR3 protein. Here the sample spans about 270,000 distinct CDR3 sequences, around 15% being singletons. The CDR3 consists of 16 residues. The germline CDR1 and CDR2 sequences are SGHTA and FQGNSA. The V gene end was trimmed by 5 bases and the J gene end by 4 bases; junction bases not matched to a gene: 10. Sequenced: PBMCs or a T cell subset sorted from them (not recorded which). The rearrangement uses TRBV7-2 and TRBJ2-1; 8 bases are a match to TRBD2. This sequence originates from a man aged 18 to 30 who had mild COVID-19 (a few samples of this study predate the infection). Cell type and time point are not known. The CDR3 DNA reads as TGTGCCAGCAGCCGCGTGTGGTCTAGCGGGTACAATGAGCAGTTCTTC. It translates to CASSRVWSSGYNEQFF.